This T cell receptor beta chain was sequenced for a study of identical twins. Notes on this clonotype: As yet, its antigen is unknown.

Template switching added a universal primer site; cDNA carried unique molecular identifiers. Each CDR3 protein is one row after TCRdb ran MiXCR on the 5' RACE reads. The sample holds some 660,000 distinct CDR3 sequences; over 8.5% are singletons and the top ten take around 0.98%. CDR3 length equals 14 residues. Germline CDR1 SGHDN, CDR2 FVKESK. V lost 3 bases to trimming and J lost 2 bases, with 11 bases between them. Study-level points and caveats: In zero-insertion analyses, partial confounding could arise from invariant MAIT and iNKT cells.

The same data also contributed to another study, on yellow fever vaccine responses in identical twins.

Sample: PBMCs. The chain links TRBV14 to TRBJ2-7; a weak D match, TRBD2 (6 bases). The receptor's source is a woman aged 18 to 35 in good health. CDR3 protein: CASSHSGLTYEQYF. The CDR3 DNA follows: TGTGCCAGCAGCCACTCCGGACTAACCTACGAGCAGTACTTC.